A selection of T cell receptor beta chains follows, all from one sample in a study of T cells after yellow fever vaccination. TCRdb analysed the 5' RACE reads with MiXCR anew, one entry per CDR3 protein. Altogether approximately 74,000 distinct CDR3 sequences are present, approximately 6.5% being singletons, with the ten largest covering 30% to 45%. The sample here was CD8+ T cells sorted from PBMCs, taken 4 to 6 days after the first yellow fever vaccination. These receptors came from a man aged 18 to 29 who received the YFV17D yellow fever vaccine. The CDR3 runs from the conserved cysteine through the conserved F or W. D genes are given only for firm matches. Size is omitted from some rows. Given values are once, few, many or a class for expanded clones.

D gene	V gene	J gene	clone size	CDR3 DNA	CDR3 protein
TRBD1	TRBV12-3/TRBV12-4	TRBJ1-3	many	TGTGCCAGCACCTTGAGGACAGGGGGAAACACCATATATTTT	CASTLRTGGNTIYF
TRBD1	TRBV7-9	TRBJ1-4	many	TGTGCCAGCAGCCCGCACGACAGGGGGCTAGGAGAAAAACTGTTTTTT	CASSPHDRGLGEKLFF
NA	TRBV19	TRBJ1-1	many	TGTGCCAGTAGTATAGGTTTCATGAACACTGAAGCTTTCTTT	CASSIGFMNTEAFF
NA	TRBV5-1	TRBJ2-3	many	TGCGCCAGCAGCTTGGCGAGGGACACAGATACGCAGTATTTT	CASSLARDTDTQYF
NA	TRBV6-5	TRBJ1-5	few	TGTGCCAGCAGTTTATTTTTCGATCAGCCCCAGCATTTT	CASSLFFDQPQHF
NA	TRBV10-3	TRBJ2-7	many	TGTGCCATCAGTGAGTCGAGGCTGAGACTCTTC	CAISESRLRLF
NA	TRBV2	TRBJ2-3	few	TGTGCCGTTCCGGGGGGCAGGGAAAGCACAGATACGCAGTATTTT	CAVPGGRESTDTQYF
NA	TRBV6-5	TRBJ1-1	many	TGTGCCAGCAGGAACCCACGGCTCGAAGCTTTCTTT	CASRNPRLEAFF
TRBD2	TRBV6-1	TRBJ2-1	many	TGTGCCAGCAGCCCTACTAGCGGGGGGGCCAATGAGCAGTTCTTC	CASSPTSGGANEQFF
NA	TRBV2	TRBJ2-6	NA	TGTGCCAGCAGATTTACAGCTTCCGGGGCCAACGTCCTGACTTTC	CASRFTASGANVLTF
NA	TRBV6-1	TRBJ1-6	few	TGTGCCAGCAGTGAAGCGCTTCGTTTGGGGACTGATAATTCACCCCTCCACTTT	CASSEALRLGTDNSPLHF
NA	TRBV6-5	TRBJ1-5	many	TGTGCCAGCAGTTACTCTGTAAATCAGCCCCAGCATTTT	CASSYSVNQPQHF
NA	TRBV5-5	TRBJ2-1	NA	TGTGCCAGCAGCTTTACTAGGAGGAGCTCCTACAATGAGCAGTTCTTC	CASSFTRRSSYNEQFF
TRBD1	TRBV7-9	TRBJ1-5	few	TGTGCCAGCAGCTCGGGACAGCAGTTCAATCAGCCCCAGCATTTT	CASSSGQQFNQPQHF
NA	TRBV10-3	TRBJ2-3	NA	TGTGCCATCAGTGATCTCTCCGGAGATACGCAGTATTTT	CAISDLSGDTQYF
NA	TRBV6-5	TRBJ2-2	many	TGTGCCAGCAGTTACTCCTCGACCGCCGGGGAGCTGTTTTTT	CASSYSSTAGELFF
TRBD2	TRBV5-1	TRBJ2-3	many	TGCGCCAGCAGCTACACCGGGAGGGGAACAGATACGCAGTATTTT	CASSYTGRGTDTQYF
NA	TRBV5-6	TRBJ2-3	few	TGTGCCAGCAGCCAGGGATCTAGCACAGATACGCAGTATTTT	CASSQGSSTDTQYF
NA	TRBV7-9	TRBJ1-5	NA	TGTGCCAGCAGCTTAAGCAGGGGCATCGGCAATCAGCCCCAGCATTTT	CASSLSRGIGNQPQHF
NA	TRBV6-5	TRBJ1-2	many	TGTGCCAGCACCCTGACAGGCCCTTCTTTCGGGGGCTACACCTTC	CASTLTGPSFGGYTF
NA	TRBV4-1	TRBJ1-5	many	TGCGCCAGCAGCCAGGAAACGACAGAAAATAGCAATCAGCCCCAGCATTTT	CASSQETTENSNQPQHF
NA	TRBV7-9	TRBJ2-6	few	TGTGCCAGCAGCTCGTGGAGAACCTCTGGGGCCAACGTCCTGACTTTC	CASSSWRTSGANVLTF
TRBD2	TRBV11-2	TRBJ2-5	few	TGTGCCAGCAGCCGACTAGCGGGGGCGCAAGAGACCCAGTACTTC	CASSRLAGAQETQYF
TRBD1	TRBV7-2	TRBJ2-5	NA	TGTGCCAGCACCGAGACAGGGGGCTTGGAGACCCAGTACTTC	CASTETGGLETQYF
NA	TRBV5-1	TRBJ2-5	few	TGCGCCAGCAGGGTCCTCGGGGGCCTGTACCAAGAGACCCAGTACTTC	CASRVLGGLYQETQYF
TRBD2	TRBV27	TRBJ2-5	many	TGTGCCAGCAGCCTGCTGGCGGGGGGGCACCGCAACCAAGAGACCCAGTACTTC	CASSLLAGGHRNQETQYF
TRBD2	TRBV5-1	TRBJ2-1	many	TGCGCCAGCAGCGCACCCTTTGGGATAGCGGGGCCCAATGAGCAGTTCTTC	CASSAPFGIAGPNEQFF
NA	TRBV4-3	TRBJ1-2	NA	TGCGCCAGCAGTCAGTACTCCCAGGGCAACTATGGCTACACCTTC	CASSQYSQGNYGYTF
TRBD1	TRBV6-2/TRBV6-3	TRBJ1-1	few	TGTGCCAGCAGACACAGGGGCACTGAAGCTTTCTTT	CASRHRGTEAFF